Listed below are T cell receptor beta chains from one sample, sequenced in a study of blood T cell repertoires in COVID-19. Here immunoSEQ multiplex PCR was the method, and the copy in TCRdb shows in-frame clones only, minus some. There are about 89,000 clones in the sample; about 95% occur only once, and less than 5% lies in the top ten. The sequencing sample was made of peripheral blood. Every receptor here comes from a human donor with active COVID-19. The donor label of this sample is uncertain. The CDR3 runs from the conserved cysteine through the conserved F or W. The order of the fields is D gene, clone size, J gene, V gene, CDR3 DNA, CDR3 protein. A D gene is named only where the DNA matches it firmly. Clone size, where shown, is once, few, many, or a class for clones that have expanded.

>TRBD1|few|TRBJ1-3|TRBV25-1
TGTGCCAGTACAGGGGCGGCTGGAAACACCATATATTTT
CASTGAAGNTIYF
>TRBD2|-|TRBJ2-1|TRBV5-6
TGTGCCAGCAGCCCGGGGAGGGCGCGCGCCTACAATGAGCAGTTCTTC
CASSPGRARAYNEQFF
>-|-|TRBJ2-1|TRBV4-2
TGTGCCAGCAGCCAAGCCCCGTACAATGAGCAGTTCTTC
CASSQAPYNEQFF
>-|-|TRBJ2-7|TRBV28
TGTGCCAGCAGGCCTTCCGGGACTTTCTACGAGCAGTACTTC
CASRPSGTFYEQYF
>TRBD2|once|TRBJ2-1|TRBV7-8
TGTGCCAGCAGCTTAGGACTAGCGGGAGAAGGTGAGCAGTTCTTC
CASSLGLAGEGEQFF
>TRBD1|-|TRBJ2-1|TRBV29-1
TGCAGCGGGGCCCGGGACAGGGAATACAATGAGCAGTTCTTC
CSGARDREYNEQFF
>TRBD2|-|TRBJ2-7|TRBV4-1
TGCGCCAGCAGCCAGAGCCTAGCGGGTAGCTCCTACGAGCAGTACTTC
CASSQSLAGSSYEQYF
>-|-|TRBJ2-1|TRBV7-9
TGTGCCAGCAGCTTAGGAGGCGGGTATGAGCAGTTCTTC
CASSLGGGYEQFF
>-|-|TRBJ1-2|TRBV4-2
TGTGCCAGCAGCCAGAGGGCGGCAGCCAACTATGGCTACACCTTC
CASSQRAAANYGYTF
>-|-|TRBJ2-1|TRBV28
TGTGCCAGCAGGGCTAGCGCTGTTGTACCCTACAATGAGCAGTTCTTC
CASRASAVVPYNEQFF
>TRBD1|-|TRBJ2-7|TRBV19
TGTGCCAGCGGGACAGGGAGGTACGAGCAGTACTTC
CASGTGRYEQYF
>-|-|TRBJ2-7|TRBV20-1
TGCAGTGCTAGTCGGGCAGGGAGGAAATTTCTTGGACCTTACGAGCAGTACTTC
CSASRAGRKFLGPYEQYF
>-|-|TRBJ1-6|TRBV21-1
TGTGCCAGCACCATATACCGGGGTAAAAATTCACCCCTCCACTTT
CASTIYRGKNSPLHF
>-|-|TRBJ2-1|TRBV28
TGTGCCAGCAGTTTGACAGAGCAGTTCTTC
CASSLTEQFF
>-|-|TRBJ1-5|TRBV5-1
TGCGCCAGCAGCGCCGAACAGGTTCAGGCCCAAATTAATCAGCCCCAGCATTTT
CASSAEQVQAQINQPQHF
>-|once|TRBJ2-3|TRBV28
TGTGCCAGCAGTTTCCGACTTGGTACGCAGTATTTT
CASSFRLGTQYF
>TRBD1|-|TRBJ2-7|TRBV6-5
TGTGCCAGCAATACAGGGGGAGGACCCTACGAGCAGTACTTC
CASNTGGGPYEQYF
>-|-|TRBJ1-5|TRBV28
TGTGCCAGCAGTTTGGCCAGGGTGAGCAATCAGCCCCAGCATTTT
CASSLARVSNQPQHF
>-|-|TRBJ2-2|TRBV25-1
TGTGCCAGCACAGCCCTAGGGGCCGGGGAGCTGTTTTTT
CASTALGAGELFF
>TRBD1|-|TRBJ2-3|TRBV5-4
TGTGCCAGCAGTCCTAAGACAGGGGGTAGGACAGATACGCAGTATTTT
CASSPKTGGRTDTQYF
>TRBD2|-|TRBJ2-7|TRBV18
TGTGCCAGCTCACCAGTAGCGGGGGGAGGCGAGCAGTACTTC
CASSPVAGGGEQYF
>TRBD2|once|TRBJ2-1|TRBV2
TGTGCCAGCAGTTCCGGGACTAGCGGGAGTGATGAGCAGTTCTTC
CASSSGTSGSDEQFF
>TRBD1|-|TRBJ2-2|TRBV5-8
TGTGCCAGCCGGTTCCAGGGGACAGACACCGGGGAGCTGTTTTTT
CASRFQGTDTGELFF
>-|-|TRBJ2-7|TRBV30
TGTGCCTGGATTAGAATTTCAGGGCAAATGGGGGAGCAGTACTTC
CAWIRISGQMGEQYF
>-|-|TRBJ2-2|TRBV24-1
TGTGCCACCAGTGATTTGCAGGTGGACACCGGGGAGCTGTTTTTT
CATSDLQVDTGELFF
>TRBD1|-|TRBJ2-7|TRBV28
TGTGCCAGCAGTTTGGGGGGACAGGGAGTCGGGGAGCAGTACTTC
CASSLGGQGVGEQYF
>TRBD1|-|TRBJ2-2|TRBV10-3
TGTGCCATCAGATGGGACAGGGGTGGCACCGGGGAGCTGTTTTTT
CAIRWDRGGTGELFF
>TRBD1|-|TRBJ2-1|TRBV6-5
TGTGCCAGCAGTTACTCTAGGGGGCATGGTGAGCAGTTCTTC
CASSYSRGHGEQFF
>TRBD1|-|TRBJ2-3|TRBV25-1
TGTGCCAGCAGCCCCGAACAGGGGGCCCCTTTGGCAGATACGCAGTATTTT
CASSPEQGAPLADTQYF
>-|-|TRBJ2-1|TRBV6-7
TGTGCCAGCACCACCAAAACCCGAGATTACAATGAGCAGTTCTTC
CASTTKTRDYNEQFF
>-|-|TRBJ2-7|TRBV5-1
TGCGCCAGCAGCTCAGACTACGAGCAGTACTTC
CASSSDYEQYF
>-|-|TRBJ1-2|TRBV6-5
TGTGCCAGCAGTTACCCACGCGCTGGCTACACCTTC
CASSYPRAGYTF
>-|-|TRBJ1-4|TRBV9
TGTGCCAGCAGCGTAGATTCTACTAATGAAAAACTGTTTTTT
CASSVDSTNEKLFF
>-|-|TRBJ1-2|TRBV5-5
TGTGCCAGCAGCTTGACAGGGTCCGGCTACACCTTC
CASSLTGSGYTF
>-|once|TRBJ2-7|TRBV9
TGTGCCAGCAGCGTTGGAGGGGAAGGTTACGAGCAGTACTTC
CASSVGGEGYEQYF
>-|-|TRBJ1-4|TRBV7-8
TGTGCCAGCAGCCTCCTCTACAGGGAGGGAAACGAAAAACTGTTTTTT
CASSLLYREGNEKLFF
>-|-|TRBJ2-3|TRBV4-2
TGTGCCAGCAGACCCTCCGGGGCGGGGGATACGCAGTATTTT
CASRPSGAGDTQYF